The next 8 T cell receptor beta chains were all read from a single sample in a study of monozygotic twins with cystic fibrosis. Produced via immunoSEQ multiplex PCR; TCRdb's table is partial and in-frame only. The table records about 23,000 clones, approximately 97% of them present only once. Sequencing was done on a sample of blood. All receptors come from a girl between 10 and 17 years old with cystic fibrosis.

The chain combines TRBV2 with TRBJ2-5, with TRBD2 identical over 10 bases. V lost 2 bases and J lost 4; bases outside the gene matches: 7. This CDR3 spans 16 amino acids. Per germline, CDR1 SNHLY and CDR2 FYNNEI. The CDR3, as DNA: TGTGCCAGCAGTGAATTGGTAGCGGGAGGAGGAGAGACCCAGTACTTC. Encoded protein: CASSELVAGGGETQYF.

This chain connects TRBV29-1 to TRBJ2-1; TRBD2 might be the D (6 bases). The CDR3 has 14 amino acids. V lost 4 bases to trimming and J lost 0 bases, with 10 bases between them. Germline V lookup: CDR1 SQVTM, CDR2 ANQGSEA. CDR3 amino acids: CSVVPGSSYNEQFF. The CDR3 DNA is TGCAGCGTTGTCCCCGGGAGCTCCTACAATGAGCAGTTCTTC.

The chain employs TRBV28 and TRBJ1-2; 7 nucleotides line up with TRBD1. Germline V gene data show CDR1 as MDHEN and CDR2 as SYDVKM. This CDR3 contains 13 residues. Trimming removed 7 bases from V and 7 bases from J; junction bases left unmatched: 9. CDR3 nucleotides: TGTGCCAGCATTCCGCCAGGGGGGGGTGGCTACACCTTC. It translates to CASIPPGGGGYTF.

The V gene is TRBV29-1, the J gene TRBJ2-3, with 10 bases identical to TRBD1. V was clipped by 5 bases and J by 1 base; unmatched bases: 3. This CDR3 is 14 amino acids long. In germline, CDR1 is SQVTM, CDR2 ANQGSEA. CDR3 sequence reads: CSVSGTGGTDTQYF. The CDR3 bases are TGCAGCGTTAGTGGGACAGGGGGCACAGATACGCAGTATTTT.

V gene TRBV29-1 combines with J gene TRBJ1-2, with D possibly being TRBD1 (6 bases). Germline assignment: CDR1 SQVTM and CDR2 ANQGSEA. Trimming took 5 bases from V and 4 from J, leaving 17 bases between them. The length of the CDR3 is 14 residues. The chain's CDR3 is CSVYERTDFYGYTF. The CDR3, as DNA: TGCAGCGTTTACGAACGGACAGACTTCTATGGCTACACCTTC. The whole variable domain, remainder taken from reference TRBV29-1 and TRBJ1-2, is SAVISQKPSRDICQRGTSLTIQCQVDSQVTMMFWYRQQPGQSLTLIATANQGSEATYESGFVIDKFPISRPNLTFSTLTVSNMSPEDSSIYLCSVYERTDFYGYTFGSGTRLTVV.

The chain carries TRBV2 and TRBJ1-3; TRBD1 might be the D (5 bases). The V and J ends lost 8 bases and 2 bases respectively, with 16 bases between them. This CDR3 has 15 residues. Germline values: CDR1 SNHLY, CDR2 FYNNEI. The CDR3 coding sequence is TGTGCCAGCCTAGGGGAGGGGACGGCTGGAAACACCATATATTTT. It translates to CASLGEGTAGNTIYF.

V usage is TRBV25-1 and J usage is TRBJ2-7; 7 positions match TRBD1. After removal of 5 bases from V and 2 bases from J, the junction contained 9 bases not matched to a gene. The CDR3 extends over 15 amino acids. Germline V gives CDR1 MGHDK, CDR2 SYGVNS. CDR3 protein: CASSPEQGQPYEQYF. The CDR3 DNA sequence: TGTGCCAGCAGTCCAGAACAGGGGCAGCCCTACGAGCAGTACTTC.

The gene calls are TRBV6-5 and TRBJ1-2, with TRBD1 matching 9 bases. CDR1 is MNHEY and CDR2 is SVGAGI in the germline V gene. V gave up 8 bases and J gave up 8 bases; unmatched junction bases: 6. This CDR3 spans 12 amino acids. The CDR3, as DNA: TGTGCCAGCTGGGGACAGGGCGGCGGCTACACCTTC. Residues: CASWGQGGGYTF.